A selection of T cell receptor beta chains follows, all from one sample in a study of T-cell memory formation after mild COVID-19. Via MiXCR, TCRdb re-called the 5' RACE reads, giving one row per CDR3 protein. The sample consists of around 250,000 distinct CDR3 sequences, 7.5% to 10% of them appearing once. Sequencing was done on a sample of PBMCs or a T cell subset sorted from them (not recorded which). The source is a young man who had mild COVID-19 (a few samples of this study predate the infection). Cell type and time point are not known. Both conserved end residues are part of each CDR3.

CDR3aa	v_gene	j_gene
CASSQRGRYNEQFF	TRBV4-3	TRBJ2-1
CAWSVLAGLITDTQYF	TRBV30	TRBJ2-3
CASSSGQAEQYF	TRBV5-1	TRBJ2-7
CATRAGAQETQYF	TRBV24-1	TRBJ2-5
CASSLAPGGMNTEAFF	TRBV12-3/TRBV12-4	TRBJ1-1
CATSSSGGGYNEQFF	TRBV15	TRBJ2-1
CASSLPGQGNEKLFF	TRBV5-1	TRBJ1-4
CASSWGGSEAFF	TRBV11-2	TRBJ1-1
CASSFLSMPQHF	TRBV7-2	TRBJ1-5
CASSQAGGYTF	TRBV3-1	TRBJ1-2
CSVRKPMNTEAFF	TRBV20-1	TRBJ1-1
CASSPLAGGNTGELFF	TRBV5-1	TRBJ2-2
CASSSGTWGETQYF	TRBV5-1	TRBJ2-5